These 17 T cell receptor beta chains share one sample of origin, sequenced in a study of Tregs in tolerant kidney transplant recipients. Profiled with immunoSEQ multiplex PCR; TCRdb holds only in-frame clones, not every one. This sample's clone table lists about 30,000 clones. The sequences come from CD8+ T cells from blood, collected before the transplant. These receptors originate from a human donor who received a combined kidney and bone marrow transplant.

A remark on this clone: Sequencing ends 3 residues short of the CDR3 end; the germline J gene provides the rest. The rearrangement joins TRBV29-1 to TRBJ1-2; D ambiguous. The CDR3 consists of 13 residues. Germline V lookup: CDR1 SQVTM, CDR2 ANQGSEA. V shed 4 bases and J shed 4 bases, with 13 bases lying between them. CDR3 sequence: CSVALRAGYGYTF. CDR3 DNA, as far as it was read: TGCAGCGTTGCACTAAGGGCGGGCTATGGC.

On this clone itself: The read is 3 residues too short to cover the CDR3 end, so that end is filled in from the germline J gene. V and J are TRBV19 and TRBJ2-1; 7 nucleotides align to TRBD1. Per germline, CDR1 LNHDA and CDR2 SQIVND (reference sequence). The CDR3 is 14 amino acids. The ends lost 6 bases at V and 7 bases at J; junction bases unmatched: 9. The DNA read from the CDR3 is TGTGCCAGTAGGGTGCCAGGGGGTGGGAATGAG. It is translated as CASRVPGGGNE. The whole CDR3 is CASRVPGGGNEQFF. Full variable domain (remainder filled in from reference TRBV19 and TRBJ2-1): DGGITQSPKYLFRKEGQNVTLSCEQNLNHDAMYWYRQDPGQGLRLIYYSQIVNDFQKGDIAEGYSVSREKKESFPLTVTSAQKNPTAFYLCASRVPGGGNEQFFGPGTRLTVL.

Incomplete CDR3 DNA: TGTGCCAGTAGTTTCGGGACAGACACCTACGAG. This sequence encodes CASSFGTDTYE. Given in full, the CDR3 is CASSFGTDTYEQYF. This sequence joins TRBV19 and TRBJ2-7, with TRBD1 identical over 7 bases. The CDR3 end falls 3 residues outside the read, so it is completed with the germline J gene. V lost 5 bases, J lost 2 bases, and 6 bases stayed unmatched. The CDR3 extends over 14 amino acids. Germline V CDR1 and CDR2: LNHDA, SQIVND (reference sequence).

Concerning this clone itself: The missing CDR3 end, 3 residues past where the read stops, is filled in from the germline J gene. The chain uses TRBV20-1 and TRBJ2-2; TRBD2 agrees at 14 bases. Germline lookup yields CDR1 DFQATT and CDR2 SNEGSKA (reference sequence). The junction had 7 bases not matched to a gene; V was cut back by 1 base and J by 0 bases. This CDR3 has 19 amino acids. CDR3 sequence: CSARVLTTSGRANTGELFF. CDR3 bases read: TGCAGTGCTAGAGTACTGACGACTAGCGGGAGGGCGAACACCGGGGAG.

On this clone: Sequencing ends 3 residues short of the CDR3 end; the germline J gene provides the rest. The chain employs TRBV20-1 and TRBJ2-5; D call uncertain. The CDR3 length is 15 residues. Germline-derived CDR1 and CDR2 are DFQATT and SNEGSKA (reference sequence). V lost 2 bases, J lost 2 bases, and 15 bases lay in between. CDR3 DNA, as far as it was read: TGCAGTGCTAGACAGCATTGGCTAGGACAAGAGACC. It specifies CSARQHWLGQET. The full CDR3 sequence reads CSARQHWLGQETQYF.

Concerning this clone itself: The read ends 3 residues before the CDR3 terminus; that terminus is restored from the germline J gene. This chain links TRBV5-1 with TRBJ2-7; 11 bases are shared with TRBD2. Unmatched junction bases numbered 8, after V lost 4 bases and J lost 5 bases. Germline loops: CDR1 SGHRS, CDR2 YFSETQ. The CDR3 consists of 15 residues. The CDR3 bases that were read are TGCGCCAGCAGCACCATAGCGGGAGGGCTGAACGAG. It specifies CASSTIAGGLNE. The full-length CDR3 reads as CASSTIAGGLNEQYF. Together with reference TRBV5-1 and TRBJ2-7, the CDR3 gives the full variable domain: KAGVTQTPRYLIKTRGQQVTLSCSPISGHRSVSWYQQTPGQGLQFLFEYFSETQRNKGNFPGRFSGRQFSNSRSEMNVSTLELGDSALYLCASSTIAGGLNEQYFGPGTRLTVT.

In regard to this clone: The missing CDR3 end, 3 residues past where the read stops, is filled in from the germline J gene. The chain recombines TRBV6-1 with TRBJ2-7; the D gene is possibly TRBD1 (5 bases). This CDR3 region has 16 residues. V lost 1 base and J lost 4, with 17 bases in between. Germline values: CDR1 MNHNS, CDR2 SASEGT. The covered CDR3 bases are TGTGCCAGCAGTGAAGGGTTTGGGTGGGGCGCATACGAG. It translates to CASSEGFGWGAYE. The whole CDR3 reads CASSEGFGWGAYEQYF.

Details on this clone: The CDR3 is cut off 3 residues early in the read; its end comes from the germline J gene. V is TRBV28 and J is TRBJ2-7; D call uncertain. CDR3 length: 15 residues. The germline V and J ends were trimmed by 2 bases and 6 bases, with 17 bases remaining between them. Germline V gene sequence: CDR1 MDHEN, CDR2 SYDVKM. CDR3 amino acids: CASSLSSVSVGEQYF. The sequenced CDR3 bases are TGTGCCAGCAGTTTAAGTTCGGTCTCGGTTGGCGAG.

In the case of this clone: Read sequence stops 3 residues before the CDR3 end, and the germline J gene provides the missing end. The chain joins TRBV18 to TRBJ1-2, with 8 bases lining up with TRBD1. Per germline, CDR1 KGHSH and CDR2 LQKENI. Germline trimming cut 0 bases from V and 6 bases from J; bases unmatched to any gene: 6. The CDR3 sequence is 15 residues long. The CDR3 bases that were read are TGTGCCAGCTCACCACCGGGGCAGGGGGCGAATGGC. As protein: CASSPPGQGANG. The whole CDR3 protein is CASSPPGQGANGYTF.

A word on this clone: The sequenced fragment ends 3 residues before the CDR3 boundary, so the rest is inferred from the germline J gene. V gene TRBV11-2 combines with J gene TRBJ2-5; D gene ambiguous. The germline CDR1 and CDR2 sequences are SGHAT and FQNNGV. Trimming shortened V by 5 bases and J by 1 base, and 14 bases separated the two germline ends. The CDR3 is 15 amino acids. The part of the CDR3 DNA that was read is TGTGCCAGCAGCCCAATGGCAAGCGCCCAAGAGACC. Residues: CASSPMASAQET. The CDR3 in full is CASSPMASAQETQYF.

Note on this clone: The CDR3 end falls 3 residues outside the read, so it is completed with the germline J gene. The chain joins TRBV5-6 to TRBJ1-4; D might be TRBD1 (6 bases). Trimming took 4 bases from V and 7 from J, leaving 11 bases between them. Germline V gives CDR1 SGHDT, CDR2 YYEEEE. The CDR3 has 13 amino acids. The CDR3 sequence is CASSGLRGEKLFF. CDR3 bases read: TGTGCCAGCAGCGGCCTCAGGGGTGAAAAA.

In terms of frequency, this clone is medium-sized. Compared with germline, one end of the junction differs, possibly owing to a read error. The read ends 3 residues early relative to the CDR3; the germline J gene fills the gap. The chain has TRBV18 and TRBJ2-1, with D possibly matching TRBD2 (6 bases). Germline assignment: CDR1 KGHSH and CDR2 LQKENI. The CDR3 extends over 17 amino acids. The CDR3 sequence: CASSPNTGTYSSNEQFF. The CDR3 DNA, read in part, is TGTGCCAGCTCACCAAACACCGGGACTTATTCCTCCAATGAG.

Here the CDR3 reads CASSVDSGTGRIGELFF. Incomplete CDR3 DNA: TGTGCCAGCAGCGTTGACTCCGGGACAGGACGAATCGGGGAG. The chain recombines TRBV9 with TRBJ2-2; the match to TRBD1 covers 8 bases. Read data end 3 residues before the CDR3 end; the end is taken from the germline J gene. Unmatched junction bases numbered 13, after V lost 2 bases and J lost 7 bases. The CDR3 consists of 17 residues. CDR1 is SGDLS, CDR2 YYNGEE, per germline.

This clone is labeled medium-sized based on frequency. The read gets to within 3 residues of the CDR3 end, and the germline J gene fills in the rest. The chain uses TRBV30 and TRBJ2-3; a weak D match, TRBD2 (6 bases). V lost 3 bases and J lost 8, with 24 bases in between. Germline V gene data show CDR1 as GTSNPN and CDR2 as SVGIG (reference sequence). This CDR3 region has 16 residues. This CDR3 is CAWSGHLRDSRFTQYF. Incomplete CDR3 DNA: TGTGCCTGGAGCGGACACCTCCGGGACTCTCGGTTTACG.

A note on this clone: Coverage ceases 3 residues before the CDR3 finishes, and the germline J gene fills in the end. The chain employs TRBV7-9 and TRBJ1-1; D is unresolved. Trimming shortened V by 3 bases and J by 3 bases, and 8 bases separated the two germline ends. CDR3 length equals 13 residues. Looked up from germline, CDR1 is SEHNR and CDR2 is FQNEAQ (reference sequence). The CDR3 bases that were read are TGTGCCAGCAGCTTTGACTTGGACACTGAA. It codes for CASSFDLDTE. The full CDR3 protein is CASSFDLDTEAFF.

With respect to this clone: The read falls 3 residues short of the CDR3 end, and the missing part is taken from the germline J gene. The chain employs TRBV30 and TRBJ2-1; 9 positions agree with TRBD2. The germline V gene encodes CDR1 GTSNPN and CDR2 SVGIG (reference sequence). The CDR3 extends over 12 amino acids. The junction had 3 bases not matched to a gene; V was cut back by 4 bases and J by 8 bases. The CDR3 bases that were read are TGTGCCTGGACTAGCGGGAACTATGAG. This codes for CAWTSGNYE. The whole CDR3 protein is CAWTSGNYEQFF.

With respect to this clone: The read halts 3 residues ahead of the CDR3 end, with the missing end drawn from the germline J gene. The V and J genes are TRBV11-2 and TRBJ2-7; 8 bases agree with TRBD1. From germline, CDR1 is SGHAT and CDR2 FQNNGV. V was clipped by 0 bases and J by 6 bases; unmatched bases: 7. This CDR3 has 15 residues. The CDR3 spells CASSLESWTGSEQYF. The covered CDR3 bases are TGTGCCAGCAGCTTAGAGTCCTGGACAGGGTCCGAG.